This TCR beta chain was documented in a study of T cells in Graves' hyperthyroidism and ophthalmopathy. Study in general: Initial diagnosis, before any treatment, was when peripheral blood was collected. Overall study findings and caveats: Also found in blood were most expanded thyroid clonotypes above 0.001.

Authors of the study amplified TCR beta CDR3 regions from RNA transcripts. During a first-round RT-PCR of the TCR CDR3, the HTBI primer set was used. A single record per CDR3 protein comes from TCRdb applying MiXCR to the multiplex PCR reads. The data show approximately 600,000 distinct CDR3 sequences, with approximately 15% seen just once and more than 4.5% held by the top ten. The sample holds a few counts of this clonotype. Its antigen is not identified. Just one base apart from a much larger clone, this may be a read error. The CDR3 is made up of 13 amino acids. Germline V gives CDR1 DFQATT, CDR2 SNEGSKA (reference sequence). Exclusions: uncontrolled infection, other autoimmune disease, pregnancy, lactation.

The gene calls are TRBV20-1 and TRBJ2-2; either TRBD1 or TRBD2 may supply D (5 bases each). Material for sequencing was blood. The TCR was taken from a woman under 40 with Graves' hyperthyroidism that later progressed to Graves' ophthalmopathy. CDR3: CSAEGLNTGELVF. DNA for the CDR3: TGCAGTGCCGAGGGGTTAAACACCGGGGAGCTGGTTTTT.